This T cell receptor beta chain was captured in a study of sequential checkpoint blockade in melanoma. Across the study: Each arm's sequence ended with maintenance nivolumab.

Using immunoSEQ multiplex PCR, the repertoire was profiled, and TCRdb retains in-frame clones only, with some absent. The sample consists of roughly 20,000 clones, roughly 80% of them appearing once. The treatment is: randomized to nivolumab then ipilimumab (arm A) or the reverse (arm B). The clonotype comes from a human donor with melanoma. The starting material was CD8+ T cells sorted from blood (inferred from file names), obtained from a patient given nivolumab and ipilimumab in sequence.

The CDR3 nucleotides are TGTGCCAGTAGTATGCAGCGGGCCTCTAGCACAGATACGCAGTATTTT. This sequence encodes CASSMQRASSTDTQYF. The chain joins TRBV19 to TRBJ2-3, with D tentatively TRBD2 (6 bases). CDR1 and CDR2 from the germline V gene are LNHDA and SQIVND (reference sequence). Trimming took off 3 bases at V and 0 bases at J, with 13 bases between the two ends. The CDR3 runs 16 residues.